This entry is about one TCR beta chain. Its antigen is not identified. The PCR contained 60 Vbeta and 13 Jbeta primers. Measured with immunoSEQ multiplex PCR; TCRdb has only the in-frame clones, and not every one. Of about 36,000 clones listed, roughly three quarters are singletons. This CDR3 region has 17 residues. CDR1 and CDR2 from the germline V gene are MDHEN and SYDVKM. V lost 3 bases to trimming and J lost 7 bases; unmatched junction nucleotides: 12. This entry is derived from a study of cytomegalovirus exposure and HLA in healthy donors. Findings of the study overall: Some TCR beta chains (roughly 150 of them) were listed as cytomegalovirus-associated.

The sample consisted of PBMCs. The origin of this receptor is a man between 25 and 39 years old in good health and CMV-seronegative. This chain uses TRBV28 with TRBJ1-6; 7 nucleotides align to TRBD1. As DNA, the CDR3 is TGTGCCAGCAGTTTCCTACGGGACAGTATTAGAAATTCACCCCTCCACTTT. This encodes CASSFLRDSIRNSPLHF. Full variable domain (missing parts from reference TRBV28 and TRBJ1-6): DVKVTQSSRYLVKRTGEKVFLECVQDMDHENMFWYRQDPGLGLRLIYFSYDVKMKEKGDIPEGYSVSREKKERFSLILESASTNQTSMYLCASSFLRDSIRNSPLHFGNGTRLTVT.